This T cell receptor (beta chain) originates from a study of blood T cell repertoires in COVID-19. Study background: The United States, Italy and Spain supplied acute and convalescent COVID-19 samples. T cells, B-cell-depleted T cells, or PBMCs supplied cDNA or gDNA.

Germline-derived CDR1 and CDR2 are MDHEN and SYDVKM. The CDR3 covers 13 residues. The germline V and J ends were trimmed by 4 bases and 8 bases, with 11 bases remaining between them. Original handling: Reference gene primers were amplified, and this amplification served to estimate nucleated cell counts. Method: immunoSEQ multiplex PCR; TCRdb's copy keeps in-frame clones and lacks some. Clone size and the V and J calls come from that table; the DNA yielded D and trimming. The sample carries around 100,000 clones, more than 65% recorded once. The clonotype was recovered from a man aged 50-59 years with acute or convalescent COVID-19. The specimen sequenced was peripheral blood. V gene TRBV28 combines with J gene TRBJ1-4; D ambiguous. Here the CDR3 DNA reads TGTGCCAGCAGTTCGGCGGAGATGGAAAAACTGTTTTTT. It yields the protein CASSSAEMEKLFF.